The 20 T cell receptor beta chains listed next were all sequenced from one sample in a study of shared clonotypes between healthy human individuals. Assay: immunoSEQ multiplex PCR; the TCRdb copy retains only in-frame clones and omits some. The sample has 2 million to 3 million clones; roughly 93% are singletons. Sample: naive CD4+ T cells from PBMCs. Subset given: CD45RA+ positively selected. The receptors shown here come from a man younger than 35 in good health. Some clones in this sample may be carry-over from other donors' samples.

This rearrangement joins TRBV6-1 to TRBJ2-2, with a tentative D call TRBD1 (7 bases). V lost 10 bases to trimming and J lost 4 bases, with 13 bases between them. Per germline, CDR1 MNHNS and CDR2 SASEGT. The CDR3 has 13 residues. The CDR3 reads CANRQGGTGELFF. The CDR3 DNA sequence: TGTGCCAACCGACAGGGAGGCACCGGGGAGCTGTTTTTT.

CDR3 sequence reads: CAISESWAQETQYF. The CDR3 coding sequence is TGTGCCATCAGTGAGTCGTGGGCCCAAGAGACCCAGTACTTC. The genes are TRBV10-3 and TRBJ2-5; D unclear. V was cut by 0 bases and J by 1 base, with 6 bases left in between. Germline V lookup: CDR1 ENHRY, CDR2 SYGVKD. The length of the CDR3 is 14 residues.

V usage is TRBV6-4 and J usage is TRBJ2-3; D might be TRBD1 (6 bases). V was clipped by 6 bases and J by 3 bases, with 10 bases between them. Per germline, CDR1 MRHNA and CDR2 SNTAGT. The CDR3 is 13 residues long. The CDR3 is CASRGASTDTQYF. The CDR3 nucleotides read TGTGCCAGCAGGGGGGCTAGTACAGATACGCAGTATTTT.

The chain carries TRBV9 and TRBJ2-1; 7 nucleotides agree with TRBD2. The CDR3 has 16 residues. Germline CDR1 is SGDLS and CDR2 is YYNGEE. J gave up 7 bases and V 3 bases, and 13 bases lay outside the gene matches. The CDR3 bases are TGTGCCAGCAGCGCCGTGGTAAAGGGAGGGCCGAATGAGCAGTTCTTC. Its translation: CASSAVVKGGPNEQFF.

The chain uses TRBV5-1 and TRBJ2-1; TRBD2 agrees at 7 bases. The V gene end was trimmed by 0 bases and the J gene end by 8 bases; junction bases not matched to a gene: 11. The germline CDR1 and CDR2 sequences are SGHRS and YFSETQ. The CDR3 is 16 residues long. The CDR3 DNA reads TGCGCCAGCAGCTTGGCCGTATGGCGGGAGAGATATGAGCAGTTCTTC. This codes for CASSLAVWRERYEQFF.

This rearrangement joins TRBV5-5 to TRBJ1-5; D not resolved. CDR1 and CDR2 (germline): SGHKS, YYEKEE (reference sequence). Trimming shortened V by 0 bases and J by 7 bases, and 17 bases separated the two germline ends. The CDR3 spans 16 residues. CDR3 nucleotide sequence: TGTGCCAGCAGCTTGGGCCTTTCCACCCCACGGCAGCCCCAGCATTTT. Translated: CASSLGLSTPRQPQHF.

V is TRBV28 and J is TRBJ1-1; weak D call: TRBD1 (5 bases). V was pared by 5 bases and J by 5 bases, with 18 bases between. Germline loops: CDR1 MDHEN, CDR2 SYDVKM. The CDR3 spans 15 residues. CDR3 region: CASSTGGASGTEAFF. CDR3 DNA sequence: TGTGCCAGCAGTACTGGCGGGGCATCGGGAACTGAAGCTTTCTTT.

The rearrangement uses TRBV11-2 and TRBJ2-1; maybe TRBD1 (5 bases). Germline loops: CDR1 SGHAT, CDR2 FQNNGV. V was cut by 5 bases and J by 5 bases, with 10 bases left in between. The CDR3 extends over 13 amino acids. In DNA, the CDR3 is TGTGCCAGCAGCCCCGACAGAAACAATGAGCAGTTCTTC. Protein product: CASSPDRNNEQFF. Combining the CDR3 with reference TRBV11-2 and TRBJ2-1 gives the whole variable domain EAGVAQSPRYKIIEKRQSVAFWCNPISGHATLYWYQQILGQGPKLLIQFQNNGVVDDSQLPKDRFSAERLKGVDSTLKIQPAKLEDSAVYLCASSPDRNNEQFFGPGTRLTVL.

Details on this clone: At the DNA level, this CDR3 is encoded by other sequences in the same sample as well. This chain connects TRBV29-1 to TRBJ2-7, with TRBD1 identical over 7 bases. Losses at the gene ends were 4 bases for V and 0 bases for J; bases not matched to a gene: 0. The CDR3 covers 12 residues. CDR1 SQVTM and CDR2 ANQGSEA come from the germline V gene. The CDR3 bases are TGCAGCGTTGGGGACAGCTCCTACGAGCAGTACTTC. Encoded protein: CSVGDSSYEQYF.

This sequence joins TRBV7-6 and TRBJ1-3; D is undetermined. Germline V CDR1 and CDR2: SGHVS, FNYEAQ. The V end lost 5 bases, the J end lost 4 bases, and 9 bases lay between the germline ends. This CDR3 is built from 13 residues. CDR3 bases: TGTGCCAGCAGCGCGGCCTCAGGAAACACCATATATTTT. It codes for CASSAASGNTIYF.

This rearrangement joins TRBV28 to TRBJ2-1, with TRBD2 identical over 8 bases. Germline V gives CDR1 MDHEN, CDR2 SYDVKM. Unmatched junction bases numbered 5, after V lost 6 bases and J lost 1 base. The CDR3 extends over 15 amino acids. The CDR3 nucleotides are TGTGCCAGCAGGGGGGAGCGGGAGTCCTACAATGAGCAGTTCTTC. Translation gives CASRGERESYNEQFF.

The chain has TRBV7-9 and TRBJ1-4; TRBD1 matches 7 bases. The CDR3 runs to 15 residues. The germline V gene encodes CDR1 SEHNR and CDR2 FQNEAQ (reference sequence). Trimming cost V 2 bases and J 5 bases; bases outside gene matches: 5. In nucleotides, the CDR3 is TGTGCCAGCAGCTTAACGCAGGGGGTCAATGAAAAACTGTTTTTT. It is translated as CASSLTQGVNEKLFF.

Notes on this clone: Other DNA sequences within the sample encode an identical CDR3. The rearrangement links TRBV15 to TRBJ1-2; tentative D call: TRBD1 (5 bases). Germline V CDR1 and CDR2: LNHNV, YYDKDF (reference sequence). Trimming shortened V by 0 bases and J by 0 bases, and 5 bases separated the two germline ends. CDR3 length: 14 amino acids. CDR3 bases: TGTGCCACCAGCAGAGACAGGGCTAACTATGGCTACACCTTC. It is translated as CATSRDRANYGYTF. The complete variable domain, with remaining parts taken from reference TRBV15 and TRBJ1-2, reads DAMVIQNPRYQVTQFGKPVTLSCSQTLNHNVMYWYQQKSSQAPKLLFHYYDKDFNNEADTPDNFQSRRPNTSFCFLDIRSPGLGDTAMYLCATSRDRANYGYTFGSGTRLTVV.

The rearrangement joins TRBV6-5 to TRBJ1-1; D gene ambiguous. The ends were cut back, 8 bases at V and 0 bases at J, with 10 bases in the middle. This CDR3 has 13 amino acids. The germline V gene has CDR1 MNHEY and CDR2 SVGAGI. The CDR3 spells CASGSFMNTEAFF. CDR3 in DNA: TGTGCCAGCGGGAGTTTTATGAACACTGAAGCTTTCTTT.

The V gene is TRBV5-1, the J gene TRBJ2-7, with D unclear. In germline, CDR1 is SGHRS, CDR2 YFSETQ. The germline V and J ends were trimmed by 4 bases and 5 bases, with 19 bases remaining between them. The length of the CDR3 is 15 residues. Written as DNA, the CDR3 is TGCGCCAGCAGCACCCTGGGCGGCGGATGGGACGAGCAGTACTTC. Translating it yields CASSTLGGGWDEQYF.

J is TRBJ1-5 and V is TRBV30, with D possibly matching TRBD1 (6 bases). The germline V gene has CDR1 GTSNPN and CDR2 SVGIG (reference sequence). Deletions cut 4 bases from V and 5 bases from J, with 18 bases between. The CDR3 covers 15 residues. The CDR3 DNA reads as TGTGCCTGGACCTCTAGGGGCAGGGGAGATCAGCCCCAGCATTTT. The encoded protein is CAWTSRGRGDQPQHF. Looking up the rest from reference TRBV30 and TRBJ1-5 gives the full variable domain: SQTIHQWPATLVQPVGSPLSLECTVEGTSNPNLYWYRQAAGRGLQLLFYSVGIGQISSEVPQNLSASRPQDRQFILSSKKLLLSDSGFYLCAWTSRGRGDQPQHFGDGTRLSIL.

The chain uses TRBV5-6 and TRBJ2-2, with 9 bases fitting TRBD1. This CDR3 has 15 residues. CDR1 is SGHDT and CDR2 is YYEEEE in the germline V gene. V lost 0 bases to trimming and J lost 6 bases; unmatched junction nucleotides: 3. The CDR3 sequence is CASSLVDRGPGELFF. The CDR3 DNA is TGTGCCAGCAGCTTGGTGGACAGGGGCCCCGGGGAGCTGTTTTTT.

Comments on this clone: This CDR3 is also generated by other DNA sequences in the sample. This chain links TRBV7-3 with TRBJ2-3, with D tentatively TRBD2 (5 bases). This CDR3 contains 13 residues. Trimming cost V 3 bases and J 3 bases, with 7 bases left between them. Germline CDR1 and CDR2: SGHTA and FQGTGA. The CDR3 DNA reads TGTGCCAGCAGCTTCACTAGAACAGATACGCAGTATTTT. Translation gives CASSFTRTDTQYF. The variable domain in full, completed from reference TRBV7-3 and TRBJ2-3, reads GAGVSQTPSNKVTEKGKYVELRCDPISGHTALYWYRQSLGQGPEFLIYFQGTGAADDSGLPNDRFFAVRPEGSVSTLKIQRTERGDSAVYLCASSFTRTDTQYFGPGTRLTVL.

The J gene is TRBJ1-5, the V gene TRBV30; the D is unclear. The V gene's germline CDR1 is GTSNPN and CDR2 SVGIG (reference sequence). The length of the CDR3 is 13 residues. V was shortened by 2 bases and J by 2 bases, with 7 bases between the two germline ends. The CDR3 region is CAWSTARNQPQHF. The CDR3 DNA follows: TGTGCCTGGAGTACCGCCCGCAATCAGCCCCAGCATTTT.

The chain links TRBV11-2 to TRBJ2-7; no firm D call. The V and J ends lost 5 bases and 6 bases respectively, with 20 bases between them. Germline CDR1 and CDR2: SGHAT and FQNNGV. This CDR3 region has 15 residues. CDR3 in amino acids: CASSHYSRLVVEQYF. The CDR3 DNA reads as TGTGCCAGCAGCCATTACTCGAGGCTAGTTGTCGAGCAGTACTTC.